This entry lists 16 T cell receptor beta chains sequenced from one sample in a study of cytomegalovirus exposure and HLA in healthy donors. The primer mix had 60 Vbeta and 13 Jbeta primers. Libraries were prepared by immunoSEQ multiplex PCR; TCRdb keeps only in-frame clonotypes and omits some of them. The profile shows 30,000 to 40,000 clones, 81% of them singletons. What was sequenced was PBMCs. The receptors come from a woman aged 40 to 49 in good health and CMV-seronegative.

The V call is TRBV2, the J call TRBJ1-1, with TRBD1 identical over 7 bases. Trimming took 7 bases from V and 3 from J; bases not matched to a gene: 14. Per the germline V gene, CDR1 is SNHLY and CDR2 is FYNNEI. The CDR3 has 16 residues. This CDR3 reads CASTVRDRGKYTEAFF. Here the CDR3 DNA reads TGTGCCAGCACCGTCCGGGACAGAGGGAAGTACACTGAAGCTTTCTTT.

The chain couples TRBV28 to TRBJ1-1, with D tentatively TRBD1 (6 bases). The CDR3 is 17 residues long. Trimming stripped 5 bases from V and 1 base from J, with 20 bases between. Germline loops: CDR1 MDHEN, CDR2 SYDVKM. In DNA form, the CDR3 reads TGTGCCAGCAGTCCCCCGGGGGGCCGCAGACCGAACACTGAAGCTTTCTTT. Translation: CASSPPGGRRPNTEAFF.

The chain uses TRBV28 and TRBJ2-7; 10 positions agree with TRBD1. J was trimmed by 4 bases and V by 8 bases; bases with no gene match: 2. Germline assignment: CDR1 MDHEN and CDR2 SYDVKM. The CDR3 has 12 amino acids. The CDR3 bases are TGTGCCAGCTGGGACAGGGGTTACGAGCAGTACTTC. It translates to CASWDRGYEQYF.

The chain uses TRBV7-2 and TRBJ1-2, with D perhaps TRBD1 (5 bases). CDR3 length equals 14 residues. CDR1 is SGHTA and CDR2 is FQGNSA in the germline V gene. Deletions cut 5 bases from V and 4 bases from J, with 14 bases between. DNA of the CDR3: TGTGCCAGCAGCACCCTGACAGTCACCTATGGCTACACCTTC. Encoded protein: CASSTLTVTYGYTF.

The CDR3 bases are TGTGCCAGCATCCTCTCTGGAAACACCATATATTTT. Translation: CASILSGNTIYF. This sequence joins TRBV6-1 and TRBJ1-3; D is ambiguous. Trimming shortened V by 7 bases and J by 0 bases, and 4 bases separated the two germline ends. This CDR3 is built from 12 residues. The germline V gene encodes CDR1 MNHNS and CDR2 SASEGT.

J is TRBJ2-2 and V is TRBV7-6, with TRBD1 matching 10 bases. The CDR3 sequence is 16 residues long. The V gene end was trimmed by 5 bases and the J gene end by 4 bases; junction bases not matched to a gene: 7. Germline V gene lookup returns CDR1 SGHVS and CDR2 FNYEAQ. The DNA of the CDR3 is TGTGCCAGCAGCCTCCTCGACAGGGGGCTCACCGGGGAGCTGTTTTTT. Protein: CASSLLDRGLTGELFF.

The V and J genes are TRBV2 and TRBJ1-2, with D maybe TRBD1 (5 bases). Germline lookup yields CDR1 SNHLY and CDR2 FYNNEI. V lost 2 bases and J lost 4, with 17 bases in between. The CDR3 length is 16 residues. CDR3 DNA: TGTGCCAGCAGTGAAACCGCAGAAAGGGGTCCCTATGGCTACACCTTC. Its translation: CASSETAERGPYGYTF.

CDR3: CASRDTPTLGTQYF. The CDR3 DNA reads as TGTGCCAGCCGGGACACCCCGACTTTGGGGACCCAGTACTTC. V is TRBV19 and J is TRBJ2-5; tentative D call: TRBD1 (6 bases). Germline V gene sequence: CDR1 LNHDA, CDR2 SQIVND (reference sequence). There are 14 residues in the CDR3. Between the trimmed V and J ends, which lost 9 bases and 7 bases, there was a span of 21 bases.

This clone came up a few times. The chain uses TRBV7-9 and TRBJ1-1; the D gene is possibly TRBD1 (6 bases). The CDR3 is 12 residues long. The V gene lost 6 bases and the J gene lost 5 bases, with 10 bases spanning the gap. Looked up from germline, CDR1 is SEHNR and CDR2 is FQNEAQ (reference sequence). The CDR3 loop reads CASRQDRTEAFF. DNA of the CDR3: TGTGCCAGCAGACAGGACAGAACTGAAGCTTTCTTT.

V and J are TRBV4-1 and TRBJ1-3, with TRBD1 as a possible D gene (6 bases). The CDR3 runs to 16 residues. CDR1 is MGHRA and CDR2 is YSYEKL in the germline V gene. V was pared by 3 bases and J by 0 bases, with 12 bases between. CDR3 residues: CASSQGAGTSGNTIYF. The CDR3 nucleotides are TGCGCCAGCAGCCAGGGGGCAGGGACCTCTGGAAACACCATATATTTT.

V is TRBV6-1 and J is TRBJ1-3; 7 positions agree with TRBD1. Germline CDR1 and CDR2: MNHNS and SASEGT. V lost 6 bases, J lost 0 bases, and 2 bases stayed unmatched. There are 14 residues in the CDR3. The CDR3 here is CASRTGSSGNTIYF. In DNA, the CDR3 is TGTGCCAGCAGGACAGGGAGCTCTGGAAACACCATATATTTT.

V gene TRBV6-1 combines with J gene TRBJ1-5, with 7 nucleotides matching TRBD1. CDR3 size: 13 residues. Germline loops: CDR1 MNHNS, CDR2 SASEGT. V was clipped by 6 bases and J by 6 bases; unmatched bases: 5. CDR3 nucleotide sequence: TGTGCCAGCAGCTTGGACAGGACTCAGCCCCAGCATTTT. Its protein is CASSLDRTQPQHF.

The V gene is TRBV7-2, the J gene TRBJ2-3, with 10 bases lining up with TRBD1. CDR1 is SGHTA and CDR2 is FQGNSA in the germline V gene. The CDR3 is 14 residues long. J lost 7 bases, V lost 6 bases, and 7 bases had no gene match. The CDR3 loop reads CASRSDRGRNTQYF. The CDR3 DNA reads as TGTGCCAGCAGGTCAGACAGGGGGCGGAATACGCAGTATTTT.

CDR3 sequence (DNA): TGTGCCAGCAGTTCTCCTTCCTCTCGACAGATATACTCCTACAATGAGCAGTTCTTC. It codes for CASSSPSSRQIYSYNEQFF. J is TRBJ2-1 and V is TRBV28, with D possibly TRBD1 on 5 matching bases. The V and J ends lost 4 bases and 0 bases respectively, with 22 bases between them. Germline-derived CDR1 and CDR2 are MDHEN and SYDVKM. The CDR3 runs 19 residues.

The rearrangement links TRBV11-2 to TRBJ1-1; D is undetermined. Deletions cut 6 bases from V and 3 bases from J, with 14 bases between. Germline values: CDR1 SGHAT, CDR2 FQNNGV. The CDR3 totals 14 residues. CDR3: CASRPGGSHTEAFF. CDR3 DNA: TGTGCCAGCAGGCCGGGTGGGTCCCACACTGAAGCTTTCTTT.

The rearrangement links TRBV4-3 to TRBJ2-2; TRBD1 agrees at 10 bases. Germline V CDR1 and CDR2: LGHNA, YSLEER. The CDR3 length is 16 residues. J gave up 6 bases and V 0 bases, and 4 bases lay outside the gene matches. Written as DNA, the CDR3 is TGCGCCAGCAGCCAAGATGGGACAGGGGCGGCCGGGGAGCTGTTTTTT. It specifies CASSQDGTGAAGELFF.